The rows below give T cell receptor beta chains drawn from one sample of a study of blood T cells in healthy people across ages. TCRdb passed the 5' RACE reads through MiXCR, listing each CDR3 protein once. The table has 650,000 to 700,000 distinct CDR3 sequences, 45% to 60% seen once. The sequenced material came from blood. The receptors derive from a woman older than 75 in good health. The CDR3 runs from the conserved cysteine through the conserved F or W. The order of the fields is CDR3 protein, CDR3 DNA, J gene, V gene, clone size, D gene. A D gene is named only where the DNA matches it firmly. The listing skips clone size in some rows; elsewhere it reads once, few, many or a size class.

CDR3aa: CASSDRGDYNEQFF
CDR3nt: TGCGCCAGCAGCGACAGGGGAGATTACAATGAGCAGTTCTTC
j_gene: TRBJ2-1
v_gene: TRBV5-1
abundance: once
d_gene: TRBD1

CDR3aa: CASSGQGMNTEAFF
CDR3nt: TGTGCCAGCAGTGGACAGGGGATGAACACTGAAGCTTTCTTT
j_gene: TRBJ1-1
v_gene: TRBV2
abundance: few
d_gene: TRBD1

CDR3aa: CASSLVQSSSYNSPLHF
CDR3nt: TGTGCCAGCAGCTTAGTGCAGAGCAGCTCCTATAATTCACCCCTCCACTTT
j_gene: TRBJ1-6
v_gene: TRBV7-6
abundance: -
d_gene: -

CDR3aa: CASSFSGQLNNSPLHF
CDR3nt: TGTGCCAGCAGCTTCTCCGGGCAGTTAAATAATTCACCCCTCCACTTT
j_gene: TRBJ1-6
v_gene: TRBV7-2
abundance: few
d_gene: -

CDR3aa: CASSLPGGQGLANEQFF
CDR3nt: TGTGCCAGCAGCTTACCCGGAGGACAGGGGCTGGCCAATGAGCAGTTCTTC
j_gene: TRBJ2-1
v_gene: TRBV7-2
abundance: once
d_gene: TRBD1

CDR3aa: CASQTGGTNEKLFF
CDR3nt: TGTGCCAGTCAGACGGGGGGTACTAATGAAAAACTGTTTTTT
j_gene: TRBJ1-4
v_gene: TRBV6-5
abundance: many
d_gene: -

CDR3aa: CSAATGGASYEQYF
CDR3nt: TGCAGTGCTGCGACAGGGGGCGCCTCCTACGAGCAGTACTTC
j_gene: TRBJ2-7
v_gene: TRBV20-1
abundance: -
d_gene: TRBD1

CDR3aa: CASSLALTRVGGSYNEQFF
CDR3nt: TGTGCCAGCAGCTTAGCGCTAACACGGGTGGGGGGCTCCTACAATGAGCAGTTCTTC
j_gene: TRBJ2-1
v_gene: TRBV7-2
abundance: many
d_gene: -

CDR3aa: CASSLAWEGAEAFF
CDR3nt: TGCGCCAGCAGCTTGGCCTGGGAGGGCGCTGAAGCTTTCTTT
j_gene: TRBJ1-1
v_gene: TRBV5-1
abundance: -
d_gene: -

CDR3aa: CASSRWGNQGTQFF
CDR3nt: TGTGCCAGCTCCCGATGGGGGAACCAAGGGACCCAGTTCTTC
j_gene: TRBJ2-1
v_gene: TRBV6-5
abundance: -
d_gene: -

CDR3aa: CASSFVLAGGDYEQYF
CDR3nt: TGCGCCAGCAGCTTCGTCCTAGCGGGGGGGGACTACGAGCAGTACTTC
j_gene: TRBJ2-7
v_gene: TRBV5-1
abundance: few
d_gene: TRBD2

CDR3aa: CSAPLGLAGEQYF
CDR3nt: TGCAGTGCTCCCTTGGGACTAGCGGGAGAGCAGTACTTC
j_gene: TRBJ2-7
v_gene: TRBV20-1
abundance: many
d_gene: TRBD2

CDR3aa: CASRAGQVPYNEQFF
CDR3nt: TGTGCCAGCAGGGCGGGACAGGTGCCCTACAATGAGCAGTTCTTC
j_gene: TRBJ2-1
v_gene: TRBV6-6
abundance: -
d_gene: TRBD1

CDR3aa: CTSSANPGHEQFF
CDR3nt: TGTACCAGCAGTGCAAACCCAGGGCATGAGCAGTTCTTC
j_gene: TRBJ2-1
v_gene: TRBV27
abundance: once
d_gene: -

CDR3aa: CASSPPPGITDTQYF
CDR3nt: TGTGCCAGCAGTCCCCCACCAGGAATCACAGATACGCAGTATTTT
j_gene: TRBJ2-3
v_gene: TRBV28
abundance: -
d_gene: -

CDR3aa: CAISESRQGNTEAFF
CDR3nt: TGTGCCATCAGTGAGTCCCGACAGGGGAACACTGAAGCTTTCTTT
j_gene: TRBJ1-1
v_gene: TRBV10-3
abundance: many
d_gene: TRBD1

CDR3aa: CASSRAVRSGGNEQFF
CDR3nt: TGTGCCAGCAGTCGCGCCGTGAGGTCGGGGGGGAATGAGCAGTTCTTC
j_gene: TRBJ2-1
v_gene: TRBV12-3/TRBV12-4
abundance: -
d_gene: TRBD2

CDR3aa: CASSYSTGEGETQYF
CDR3nt: TGTGCCAGCAGTTACTCGACAGGGGAAGGGGAGACCCAGTACTTC
j_gene: TRBJ2-5
v_gene: TRBV6-5
abundance: -
d_gene: TRBD1

CDR3aa: CASSEEALRGNEQYF
CDR3nt: TGTGCCAGCAGTGAAGAGGCGCTAAGAGGGAATGAGCAGTACTTC
j_gene: TRBJ2-7
v_gene: TRBV2
abundance: -
d_gene: -

CDR3aa: CASSPTSWSTDTQYF
CDR3nt: TGTGCCAGCAGCCCGACTAGCTGGAGCACAGATACGCAGTATTTT
j_gene: TRBJ2-3
v_gene: TRBV3-1
abundance: many
d_gene: TRBD2

CDR3aa: CSVGQLSSTDTQYF
CDR3nt: TGCAGCGTTGGACAGCTCTCTAGCACAGATACGCAGTATTTT
j_gene: TRBJ2-3
v_gene: TRBV29-1
abundance: many
d_gene: -

CDR3aa: CASSSSTGYYGYTF
CDR3nt: TGTGCCAGCAGCTCCTCGACAGGCTACTATGGCTACACCTTC
j_gene: TRBJ1-2
v_gene: TRBV7-2
abundance: -
d_gene: -

CDR3aa: CSVVPPTGSTDTQYF
CDR3nt: TGCAGCGTTGTGCCCCCCACAGGCAGCACAGATACGCAGTATTTT
j_gene: TRBJ2-3
v_gene: TRBV29-1
abundance: -
d_gene: -

CDR3aa: CASGTWAYEQYF
CDR3nt: TGTGCCAGCGGAACTTGGGCCTACGAGCAGTACTTC
j_gene: TRBJ2-7
v_gene: TRBV2
abundance: -
d_gene: -

CDR3aa: CATSDWDRGPDTQYF
CDR3nt: TGTGCCACCAGTGATTGGGACAGGGGGCCTGATACGCAGTATTTT
j_gene: TRBJ2-3
v_gene: TRBV24-1
abundance: many
d_gene: TRBD1

CDR3aa: CASKGSLSKETQYF
CDR3nt: TGTGCCAGCAAGGGTTCCCTGAGTAAGGAGACCCAGTACTTC
j_gene: TRBJ2-5
v_gene: TRBV7-2
abundance: -
d_gene: -

CDR3aa: CASRGGQSKETQYF
CDR3nt: TGTGCCAGCAGGGGGGGACAGTCCAAAGAGACCCAGTACTTC
j_gene: TRBJ2-5
v_gene: TRBV7-9
abundance: -
d_gene: -

CDR3aa: CASSLLGYEGTDTQYF
CDR3nt: TGTGCCAGCAGTTTACTGGGCTACGAGGGAACAGATACGCAGTATTTT
j_gene: TRBJ2-3
v_gene: TRBV27
abundance: many
d_gene: -

CDR3aa: CSARDPQEGNSSPLHF
CDR3nt: TGCAGTGCTAGGGACCCCCAGGAGGGAAATAGTTCACCCCTCCACTTT
j_gene: TRBJ1-6
v_gene: TRBV20-1
abundance: -
d_gene: -

CDR3aa: CTSSGRRDPLNTDTQYF
CDR3nt: TGTACCAGCAGCGGACGCCGAGATCCTCTTAACACAGATACGCAGTATTTT
j_gene: TRBJ2-3
v_gene: TRBV11-1
abundance: -
d_gene: -

CDR3aa: CASSPGPAYEQYF
CDR3nt: TGTGCCAGCAGCCCGGGGCCGGCCTACGAGCAGTACTTC
j_gene: TRBJ2-7
v_gene: TRBV3-1
abundance: few
d_gene: -

CDR3aa: CACSYSIRTDGHTF
CDR3nt: TGTGCCTGCAGTTACTCGATTAGGACAGATGGCCACACCTTC
j_gene: TRBJ1-2
v_gene: TRBV6-5
abundance: -
d_gene: -

CDR3aa: CASSQGTSGLQETQYF
CDR3nt: TGTGCCAGCAGCCAAGGGACTAGCGGACTACAAGAGACCCAGTACTTC
j_gene: TRBJ2-5
v_gene: TRBV3-1
abundance: -
d_gene: TRBD2

CDR3aa: CASRGQYNQPQHF
CDR3nt: TGTGCCAGCAGAGGACAGTACAATCAGCCCCAGCATTTT
j_gene: TRBJ1-5
v_gene: TRBV6-1
abundance: -
d_gene: -

CDR3aa: CASSQVIGELFF
CDR3nt: TGTGCCAGCAGCCAAGTGATCGGGGAGCTGTTTTTT
j_gene: TRBJ2-2
v_gene: TRBV3-1
abundance: -
d_gene: -

CDR3aa: CASSLAQSRGGAGETQYF
CDR3nt: TGCGCCAGCAGCTTGGCGCAATCTCGCGGGGGGGCCGGGGAGACCCAGTACTTC
j_gene: TRBJ2-5
v_gene: TRBV5-1
abundance: -
d_gene: TRBD2

CDR3aa: CASSQTTGANTDTQYF
CDR3nt: TGTGCCAGCAGCCAGACGACGGGGGCGAACACAGATACGCAGTATTTT
j_gene: TRBJ2-3
v_gene: TRBV3-1
abundance: many
d_gene: -

CDR3aa: CASSDLGQGFQETQYF
CDR3nt: TGTGCCAGCAGTGACCTAGGACAGGGGTTCCAAGAGACCCAGTACTTC
j_gene: TRBJ2-5
v_gene: TRBV25-1
abundance: -
d_gene: TRBD1

CDR3aa: CASRGLGEAQYF
CDR3nt: TGTGCCAGCAGGGGGCTTGGTGAGGCCCAGTACTTC
j_gene: TRBJ2-5
v_gene: TRBV7-7
abundance: -
d_gene: -

CDR3aa: CASSQDVQGGTKNIQYF
CDR3nt: TGCGCCAGCAGCCAAGACGTACAGGGTGGGACCAAAAACATTCAGTACTTC
j_gene: TRBJ2-4
v_gene: TRBV4-1
abundance: -
d_gene: -

CDR3aa: CASSQVDGANVLTF
CDR3nt: TGCGCCAGCAGCCAAGTAGATGGGGCCAACGTCCTGACTTTC
j_gene: TRBJ2-6
v_gene: TRBV4-3
abundance: once
d_gene: -

CDR3aa: CASTLGPPQDTQYF
CDR3nt: TGTGCCAGCACCTTGGGCCCCCCTCAAGATACGCAGTATTTT
j_gene: TRBJ2-3
v_gene: TRBV6-6
abundance: -
d_gene: -

CDR3aa: CASSLQGLGSEQYF
CDR3nt: TGCGCCAGCAGCTTGCAGGGCCTCGGCTCGGAGCAGTACTTC
j_gene: TRBJ2-7
v_gene: TRBV5-1
abundance: many
d_gene: -

CDR3aa: CASSHRRAGISTDTQYF
CDR3nt: TGTGCCAGCAGTCACAGACGAGCGGGGATTAGCACAGATACGCAGTATTTT
j_gene: TRBJ2-3
v_gene: TRBV7-9
abundance: -
d_gene: TRBD2

CDR3aa: CASSTTGSELFF
CDR3nt: TGTGCCAGCAGCACCACAGGGTCGGAGCTGTTTTTT
j_gene: TRBJ2-2
v_gene: TRBV2
abundance: few
d_gene: -

CDR3aa: CASSTGLAGPRAQYF
CDR3nt: TGTGCCAGCAGCACCGGACTAGCGGGACCCCGCGCGCAGTATTTT
j_gene: TRBJ2-3
v_gene: TRBV7-2
abundance: -
d_gene: TRBD2

CDR3aa: CASSQGVPSGNTIYF
CDR3nt: TGTGCCAGCAGCCAGGGGGTCCCCTCTGGAAACACCATATATTTT
j_gene: TRBJ1-3
v_gene: TRBV9
abundance: few
d_gene: TRBD1

CDR3aa: CASSFGQTPGYGYTF
CDR3nt: TGTGCCAGCAGCTTCGGCCAGACCCCAGGGTATGGCTACACCTTC
j_gene: TRBJ1-2
v_gene: TRBV7-2
abundance: once
d_gene: -

CDR3aa: CASSLVLARGTTYTQYF
CDR3nt: TGCGCCAGCAGCTTGGTTTTAGCCCGCGGGACTACCTATACGCAGTATTTT
j_gene: TRBJ2-3
v_gene: TRBV5-1
abundance: -
d_gene: TRBD2

CDR3aa: CASSGTGAGEKLFF
CDR3nt: TGCGCCAGCAGCGGGACAGGGGCCGGTGAAAAACTGTTTTTT
j_gene: TRBJ1-4
v_gene: TRBV5-1
abundance: few
d_gene: TRBD1

CDR3aa: CASSLVEGRSNEQFF
CDR3nt: TGTGCCAGCAGCCTAGTAGAAGGGAGGTCCAATGAGCAGTTCTTC
j_gene: TRBJ2-1
v_gene: TRBV7-8
abundance: -
d_gene: -

CDR3aa: CASSQKAGTGDQPQHF
CDR3nt: TGTGCCAGCAGCCAAAAAGCAGGGACAGGGGATCAGCCCCAGCATTTT
j_gene: TRBJ1-5
v_gene: TRBV4-2
abundance: -
d_gene: TRBD1

CDR3aa: CASSCLGQETQYF
CDR3nt: TGCGCCAGCAGCTGTTTGGGACAGGAGACCCAGTACTTC
j_gene: TRBJ2-5
v_gene: TRBV5-1
abundance: -
d_gene: TRBD1